This entry describes one T cell receptor beta chain. The CDR3 has 15 residues. Trimming shortened V by 0 bases and J by 3 bases, and 9 bases separated the two germline ends. Germline V gene sequence: CDR1 MNHEY, CDR2 SVGEGT. These data are taken from a study of blood T cell repertoires in COVID-19. The assay was immunoSEQ multiplex PCR, and TCRdb's table has in-frame clones only and misses some. The data contain roughly 240,000 clones, roughly 86% of them singletons. The source is a woman in her 50s who had recovered from COVID-19. The chain combines TRBV6-2 or TRBV6-3 with TRBJ1-5; possible D gene TRBD1, 5 bases. Sequenced input: PBMCs or T cells enriched from blood (not recorded which). In DNA, the CDR3 is TGTGCCAGCAGTTACTCTGGGGGGAACAATCAGCCCCAGCATTTT. Residues: CASSYSGGNNQPQHF.